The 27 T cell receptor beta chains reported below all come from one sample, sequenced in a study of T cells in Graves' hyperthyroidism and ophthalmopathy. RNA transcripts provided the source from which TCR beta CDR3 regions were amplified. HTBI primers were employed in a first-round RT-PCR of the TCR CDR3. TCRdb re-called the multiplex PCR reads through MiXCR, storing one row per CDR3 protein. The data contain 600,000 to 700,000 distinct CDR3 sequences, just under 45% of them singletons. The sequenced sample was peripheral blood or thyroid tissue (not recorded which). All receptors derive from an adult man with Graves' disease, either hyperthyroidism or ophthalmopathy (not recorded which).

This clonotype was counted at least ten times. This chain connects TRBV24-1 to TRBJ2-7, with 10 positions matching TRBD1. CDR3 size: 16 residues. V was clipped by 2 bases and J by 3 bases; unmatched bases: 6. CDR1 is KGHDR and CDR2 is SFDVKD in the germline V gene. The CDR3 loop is CATSDSRDRGGYEQYF. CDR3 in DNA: TGTGCCACCAGTGATTCTCGGGACAGGGGTGGCTACGAGCAGTACTTC.

The DNA of the CDR3 is TGTGCCAGCAGCTTAGTCCGGGAGAACACTGAAGCTTTCTTT. It specifies CASSLVRENTEAFF. V gene TRBV7-9 combines with J gene TRBJ1-1; no clear D gene. Deletions cut 1 base from V and 1 base from J, with 7 bases between. The length of the CDR3 is 14 residues. CDR1 is SEHNR, CDR2 FQNEAQ, per germline (reference sequence).

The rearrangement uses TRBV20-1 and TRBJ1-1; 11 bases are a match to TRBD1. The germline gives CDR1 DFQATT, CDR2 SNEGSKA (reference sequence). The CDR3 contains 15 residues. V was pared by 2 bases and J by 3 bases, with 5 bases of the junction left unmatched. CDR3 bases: TGCAGTGCTAGAAGGACAGGGGGCCGGGACACTGAAGCTTTCTTT. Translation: CSARRTGGRDTEAFF.

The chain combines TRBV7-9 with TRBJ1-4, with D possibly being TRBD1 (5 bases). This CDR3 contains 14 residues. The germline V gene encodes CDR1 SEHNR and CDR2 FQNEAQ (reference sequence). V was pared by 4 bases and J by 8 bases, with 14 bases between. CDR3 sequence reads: CASSSGRGTEKLFF. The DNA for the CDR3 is TGTGCCAGCAGCTCGGGTCGCGGGACCGAAAAACTGTTTTTT.

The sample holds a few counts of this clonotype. The CDR3, as DNA: TGTGCCAGCAGCACCGGGACTAGCTCTCGCGAGCAGTACTTC. Protein product: CASSTGTSSREQYF. The chain couples TRBV7-2 to TRBJ2-7, with TRBD2 identical over 9 bases. Germline values: CDR1 SGHTA, CDR2 FQGNSA. Trimming at V came to 5 bases and at J to 6 bases, leaving 8 bases not matched to a gene. The CDR3 consists of 14 residues.

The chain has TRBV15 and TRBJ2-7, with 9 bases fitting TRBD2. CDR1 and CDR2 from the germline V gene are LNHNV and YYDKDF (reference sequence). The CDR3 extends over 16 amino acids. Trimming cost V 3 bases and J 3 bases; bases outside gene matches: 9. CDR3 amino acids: CATSRSGASGNYEQYF. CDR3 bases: TGTGCCACCAGCAGGTCGGGGGCTAGCGGGAACTACGAGCAGTACTTC. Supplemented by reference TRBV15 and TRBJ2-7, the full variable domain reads DAMVIQNPRYQVTQFGKPVTLSCSQTLNHNVMYWYQQKSSQAPKLLFHYYDKDFNNEADTPDNFQSRRPNTSFCFLDIRSPGLGDTAMYLCATSRSGASGNYEQYFGPGTRLTVT.

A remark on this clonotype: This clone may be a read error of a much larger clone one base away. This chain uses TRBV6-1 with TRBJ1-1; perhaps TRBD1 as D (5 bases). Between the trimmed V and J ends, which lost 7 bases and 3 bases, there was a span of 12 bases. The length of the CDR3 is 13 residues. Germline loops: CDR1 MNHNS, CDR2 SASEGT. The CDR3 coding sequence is TGTGCCAGCAACCGGGACGGGGACACTGAAGCTTTCTTT. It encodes CASNRDGDTEAFF.

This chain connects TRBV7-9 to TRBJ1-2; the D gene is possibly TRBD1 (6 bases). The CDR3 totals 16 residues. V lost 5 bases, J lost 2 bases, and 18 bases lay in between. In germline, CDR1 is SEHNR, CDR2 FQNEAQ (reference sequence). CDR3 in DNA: TGTGCCAGCAGCCGCAAACAGGGCGGACTAAACTATGGCTACACCTTC. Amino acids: CASSRKQGGLNYGYTF.

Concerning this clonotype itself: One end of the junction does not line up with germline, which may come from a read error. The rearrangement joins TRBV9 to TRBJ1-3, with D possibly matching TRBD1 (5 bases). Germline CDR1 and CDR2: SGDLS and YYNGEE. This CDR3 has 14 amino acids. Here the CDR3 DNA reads TGTGCCAGCAGCTTAGAAGGGGTTGGAAACACCGTATATTTT. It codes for CASSLEGVGNTVYF.

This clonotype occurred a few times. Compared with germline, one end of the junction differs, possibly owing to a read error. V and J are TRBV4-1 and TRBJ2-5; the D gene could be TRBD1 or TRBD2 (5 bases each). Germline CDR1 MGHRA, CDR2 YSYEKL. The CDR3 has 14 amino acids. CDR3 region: CASSRPGRQETQYF. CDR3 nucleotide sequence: TGTGCCAGCAGCCGCCCGGGACGCCAAGAGACCCAGTACTTC.

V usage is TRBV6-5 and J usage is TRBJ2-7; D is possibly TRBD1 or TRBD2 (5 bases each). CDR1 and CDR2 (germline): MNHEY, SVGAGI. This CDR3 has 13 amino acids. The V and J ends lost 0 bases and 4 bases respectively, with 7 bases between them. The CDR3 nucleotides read TGTGCCAGCAGTTACTCGGGGGAGTACGAGCAGTACTTC. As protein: CASSYSGEYEQYF.

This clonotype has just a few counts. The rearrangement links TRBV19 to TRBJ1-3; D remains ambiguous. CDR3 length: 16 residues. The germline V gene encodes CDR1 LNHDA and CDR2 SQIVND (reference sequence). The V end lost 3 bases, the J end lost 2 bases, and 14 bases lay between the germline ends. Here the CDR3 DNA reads TGTGCCAGTAGTATCGGTCAGTACGCAGCTGGAAACACCATATATTTT. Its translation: CASSIGQYAAGNTIYF.

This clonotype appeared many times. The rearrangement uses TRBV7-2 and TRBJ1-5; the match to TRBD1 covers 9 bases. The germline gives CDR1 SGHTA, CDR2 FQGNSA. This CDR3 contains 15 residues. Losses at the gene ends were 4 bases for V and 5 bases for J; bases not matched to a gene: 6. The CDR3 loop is CASSWGQGPDQPQHF. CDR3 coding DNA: TGTGCCAGCAGCTGGGGACAGGGCCCGGATCAGCCCCAGCATTTT.

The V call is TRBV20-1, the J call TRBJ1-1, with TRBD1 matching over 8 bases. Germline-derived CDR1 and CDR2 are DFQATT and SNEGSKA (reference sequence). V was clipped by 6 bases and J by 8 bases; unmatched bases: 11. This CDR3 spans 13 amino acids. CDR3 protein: CSASPGQGAEAFF. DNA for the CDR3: TGCAGTGCCAGCCCCGGACAGGGTGCCGAAGCTTTCTTT.

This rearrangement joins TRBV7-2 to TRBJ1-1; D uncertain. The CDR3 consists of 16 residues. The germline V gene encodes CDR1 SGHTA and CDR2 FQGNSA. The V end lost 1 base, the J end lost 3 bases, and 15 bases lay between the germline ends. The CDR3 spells CASSLDVGSTDTEAFF. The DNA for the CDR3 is TGTGCCAGCAGCTTAGACGTGGGCTCAACGGACACTGAAGCTTTCTTT.

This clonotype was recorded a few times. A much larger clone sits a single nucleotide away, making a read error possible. This chain's CDR3 is CASSGQQNQPQHF. As DNA, the CDR3 is TGTGCCAGCAGCGGACAGCAGAATCAGCCCCAGCATTTT. The rearrangement joins TRBV7-9 to TRBJ1-5, with D possibly TRBD1 on 6 matching bases. The CDR3 is made up of 13 amino acids. V shed 5 bases and J shed 4 bases, with 9 bases lying between them. Germline assignment: CDR1 SEHNR and CDR2 FQNEAQ (reference sequence).

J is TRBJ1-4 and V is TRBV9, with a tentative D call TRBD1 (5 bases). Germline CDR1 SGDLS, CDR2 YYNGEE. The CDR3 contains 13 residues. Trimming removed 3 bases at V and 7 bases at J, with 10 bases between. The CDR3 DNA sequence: TGTGCCAGCAGCGCCCCAGGGAGTGAAAAACTGTTTTTT. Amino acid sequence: CASSAPGSEKLFF. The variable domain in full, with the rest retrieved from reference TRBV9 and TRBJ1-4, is DSGVTQTPKHLITATGQRVTLRCSPRSGDLSVYWYQQSLDQGLQFLIQYYNGEERAKGNILERFSAQQFPDLHSELNLSSLELGDSALYFCASSAPGSEKLFFGSGTQLSVL.

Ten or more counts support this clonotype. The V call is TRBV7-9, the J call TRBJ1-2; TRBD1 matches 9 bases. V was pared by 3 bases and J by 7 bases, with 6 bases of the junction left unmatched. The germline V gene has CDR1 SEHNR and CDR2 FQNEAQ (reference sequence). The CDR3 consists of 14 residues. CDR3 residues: CASSLGQGLTGYTF. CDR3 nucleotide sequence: TGTGCCAGCAGCTTGGGACAGGGTCTGACTGGCTACACCTTC.

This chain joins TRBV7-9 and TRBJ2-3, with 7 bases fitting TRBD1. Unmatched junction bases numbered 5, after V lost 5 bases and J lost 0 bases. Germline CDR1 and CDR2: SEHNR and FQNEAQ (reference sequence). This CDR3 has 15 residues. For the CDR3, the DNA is TGTGCCAGCAGCCCTCCGGGACAGAGCACAGATACGCAGTATTTT. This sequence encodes CASSPPGQSTDTQYF.

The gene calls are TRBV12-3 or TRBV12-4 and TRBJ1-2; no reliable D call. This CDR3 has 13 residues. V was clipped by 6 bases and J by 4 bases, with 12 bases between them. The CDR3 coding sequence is TGTGCCAGCAGACCCGACGTAAGCTATGGCTACACCTTC. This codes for CASRPDVSYGYTF.

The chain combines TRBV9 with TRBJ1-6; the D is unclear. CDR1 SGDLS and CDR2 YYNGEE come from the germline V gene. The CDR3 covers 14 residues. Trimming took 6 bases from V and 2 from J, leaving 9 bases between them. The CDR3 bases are TGTGCCAGCACCGCTACCACCTATAATTCACCCCTCCACTTT. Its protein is CASTATTYNSPLHF.

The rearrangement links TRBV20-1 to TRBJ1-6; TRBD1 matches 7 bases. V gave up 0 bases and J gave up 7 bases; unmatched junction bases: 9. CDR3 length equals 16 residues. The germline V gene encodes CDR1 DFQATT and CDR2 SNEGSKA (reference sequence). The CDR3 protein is CSAREGRQGGNSPLHF. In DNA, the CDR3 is TGCAGTGCTAGAGAAGGGAGACAGGGAGGAAATTCACCCCTCCACTTT.

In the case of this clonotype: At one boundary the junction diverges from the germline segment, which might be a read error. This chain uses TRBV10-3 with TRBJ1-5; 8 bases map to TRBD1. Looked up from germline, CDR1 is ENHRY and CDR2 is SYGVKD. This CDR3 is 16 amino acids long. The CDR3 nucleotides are TGTGCCAGCAGTGAGGTGCAGGGGGCTCTGGTTCAGCCCCAGCATTTT. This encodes CASSEVQGALVQPQHF.

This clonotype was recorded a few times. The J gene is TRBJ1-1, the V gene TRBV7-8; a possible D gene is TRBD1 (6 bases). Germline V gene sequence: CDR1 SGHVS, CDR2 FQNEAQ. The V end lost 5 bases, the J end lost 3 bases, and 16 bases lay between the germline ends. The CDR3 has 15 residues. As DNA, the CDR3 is TGTGCCAGCAGCGCAGAGGGGGGTCCGGACACTGAAGCTTTCTTT. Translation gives CASSAEGGPDTEAFF.

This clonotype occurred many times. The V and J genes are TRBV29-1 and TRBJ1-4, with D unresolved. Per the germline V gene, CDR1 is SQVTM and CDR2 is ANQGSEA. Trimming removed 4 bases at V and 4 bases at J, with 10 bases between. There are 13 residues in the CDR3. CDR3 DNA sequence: TGCAGCGTTGTTACAGACAATAATGAAAAACTGTTTTTT. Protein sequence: CSVVTDNNEKLFF.

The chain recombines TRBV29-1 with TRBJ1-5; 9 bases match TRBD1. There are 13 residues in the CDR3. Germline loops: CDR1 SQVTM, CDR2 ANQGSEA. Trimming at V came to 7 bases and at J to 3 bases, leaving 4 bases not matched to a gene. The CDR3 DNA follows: TGCAGCGCTGGGACAGGGATCAATCAGCCCCAGCATTTT. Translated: CSAGTGINQPQHF.

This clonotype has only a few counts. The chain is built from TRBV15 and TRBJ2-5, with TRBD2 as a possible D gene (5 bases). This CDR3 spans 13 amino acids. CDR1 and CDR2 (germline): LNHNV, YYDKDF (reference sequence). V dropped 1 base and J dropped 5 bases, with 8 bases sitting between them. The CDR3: CATSRGGVETQYF. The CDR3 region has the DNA TGTGCCACCAGCAGAGGGGGAGTGGAGACCCAGTACTTC.